The 8 T cell receptor beta chains presented below share a single source sample, sequenced in a study of control samples from healthy donors and cancer patients. The table came from immunoSEQ multiplex PCR; TCRdb's copy has only in-frame clones and leaves some out. The sample includes over 100,000 clones, approximately 89% of them seen just once. The sequenced material came from blood. These receptors all come from a man in his forties in good health.

The chain employs TRBV11-2 and TRBJ2-2; D possibly corresponds to TRBD1 (7 bases). This CDR3 contains 14 residues. V gave up 4 bases and J gave up 7 bases, with 13 bases separating them. CDR1 and CDR2 from the germline V gene are SGHAT and FQNNGV. For the CDR3, the DNA is TGTGCCAGCAGCTCCCCAGGGGGGAGCGGGGAGCTGTTTTTT. Translating it yields CASSSPGGSGELFF. Full variable domain (rest looked up from reference TRBV11-2 and TRBJ2-2): EAGVAQSPRYKIIEKRQSVAFWCNPISGHATLYWYQQILGQGPKLLIQFQNNGVVDDSQLPKDRFSAERLKGVDSTLKIQPAKLEDSAVYLCASSSPGGSGELFFGEGSRLTVL.

The rearrangement links TRBV6-1 to TRBJ1-2; D is possibly TRBD1 (6 bases). V was pared by 2 bases and J by 8 bases, with 24 bases between. Per the germline V gene, CDR1 is MNHNS and CDR2 is SASEGT. The CDR3 length is 17 residues. The CDR3 DNA reads as TGTGCCAGCAGTGAAAACCCTCGGGCAGGGGACGTCCGAGGCTACACCTTC. Translated, it gives CASSENPRAGDVRGYTF.

This clone showed up just a few times. J is TRBJ2-5 and V is TRBV3-1 (or the pseudogene TRBV3-2); no clear D. The CDR3 has 12 residues. V lost 3 bases and J lost 3, with 5 bases in between. CDR1 is LGHDT, CDR2 YNNKEL, per germline (reference sequence). CDR3 amino acids: CASSHQEETQYF. The CDR3 DNA reads as TGTGCCAGCAGCCATCAAGAAGAGACCCAGTACTTC.

CDR3 sequence: CASSLMAGPIYNEQFF. The DNA for the CDR3 is TGTGCCAGCAGCTTAATGGCAGGGCCCATCTACAATGAGCAGTTCTTC. The rearrangement links TRBV7-2 to TRBJ2-1; D may be TRBD1 (5 bases). The CDR3 sequence is 16 residues long. Trimming shortened V by 2 bases and J by 3 bases, and 14 bases separated the two germline ends. CDR1 is SGHTA and CDR2 is FQGNSA in the germline V gene.

This rearrangement joins TRBV5-1 to TRBJ1-2, with D possibly TRBD1 on 5 matching bases. The CDR3 spans 11 residues. The germline V gene has CDR1 SGHRS and CDR2 YFSETQ. V dropped 4 bases and J dropped 10 bases, with 11 bases sitting between them. The CDR3 DNA is TGCGCCAGCAGCGCAGACAGCTCCTACACCTTC. Translating gives CASSADSSYTF.

The chain has TRBV6-4 and TRBJ1-2, with 7 bases fitting TRBD1. This CDR3 region has 14 residues. Per the germline V gene, CDR1 is MRHNA and CDR2 is SNTAGT. The ends lost 6 bases at V and 2 bases at J; junction bases unmatched: 6. CDR3: CASRATGSNYGYTF. CDR3 DNA: TGTGCCAGCAGGGCGACAGGGTCCAACTATGGCTACACCTTC.

The chain recombines TRBV5-1 with TRBJ1-2; D possibly corresponds to TRBD1 (5 bases). The CDR3 has 15 amino acids. Trimming took off 0 bases at V and 3 bases at J, with 12 bases between the two ends. The germline CDR1 and CDR2 sequences are SGHRS and YFSETQ. The CDR3: CASSLAGGDYYGYTF. The CDR3 coding sequence is TGCGCCAGCAGCTTGGCTGGGGGGGACTACTATGGCTACACCTTC.

This clone occurred a few times. The gene calls are TRBV20-1 and TRBJ1-2; no definite D call. Deletions cut 0 bases from V and 12 bases from J, with 11 bases between. Germline V lookup: CDR1 DFQATT, CDR2 SNEGSKA (reference sequence). This CDR3 has 11 amino acids. The CDR3 sequence: CSARDRPANTF. The DNA of the CDR3 is TGCAGTGCTAGAGATAGGCCAGCGAACACCTTC.